The 26 T cell receptor beta chains below come from one sample, sequenced in a study of early T cells in non-severe SARS-CoV-2 infection listed by TCRdb under 2021. The library was built by means of 5' RACE. Sequenced on a NextSeq 500. TCRdb reanalyzed the raw reads on its own, using fastp at Q25 for trimming and MiXCR for clone calling, and kept in-frame beta chains. Identical CDR3 protein sequences are pooled into one entry, listed with their most common genes and DNA. The sample includes fewer than 60,000 distinct CDR3 sequences, with 4% to 5% observed a single time. Around 5.5% of the sample is held by the ten biggest clonotypes. The sample consisted of whole blood. The receptors derive from an adult who was a healthcare worker with PCR-confirmed SARS-CoV-2 infection or an uninfected control (not recorded which).

This clonotype was observed at least ten times. This chain uses TRBV6-6 with TRBJ2-1, with no clear D. Trimming pared 7 bases from V and 4 bases from J, leaving 8 bases between. Germline V gene data show CDR1 as MNHNY and CDR2 as SVGAGI (reference sequence). This CDR3 is 12 amino acids long. The CDR3 protein is CASKTEYNEQFF. The DNA for the CDR3 is TGTGCCAGCAAAACCGAATACAATGAGCAGTTCTTC.

The table lists this clonotype with many counts. The chain is built from TRBV30 and TRBJ1-5, with 7 positions matching TRBD1. The CDR3 spans 15 residues. Looked up from germline, CDR1 is GTSNPN and CDR2 is SVGIG (reference sequence). V lost 3 bases and J lost 2; bases outside the gene matches: 7. CDR3 in DNA: TGTGCCTGGAGCATGGGGCAGGGGGGCAATCAGCCCCAGCATTTT. It translates to CAWSMGQGGNQPQHF.

This clonotype was observed many times. The CDR3 DNA is TGTGCCATCAGTGAGTCAGGCATAAGACAGGGAACCCGTTTGAACTACACTGAAGCTTTCTTT. Translated: CAISESGIRQGTRLNYTEAFF. The V and J genes are TRBV10-3 and TRBJ1-1; 7 nucleotides align to TRBD1. The CDR3 has 21 amino acids. The ends lost 0 bases at V and 3 bases at J; junction bases unmatched: 22. Germline V gene lookup returns CDR1 ENHRY and CDR2 SYGVKD.

The rearrangement joins TRBV5-1 to TRBJ2-3; D unclear. Trimming pared 1 base from V and 0 bases from J, leaving 9 bases between. Germline V lookup: CDR1 SGHRS, CDR2 YFSETQ. CDR3 length: 15 amino acids. CDR3 nucleotide sequence: TGCGCCAGCAGCTTGTCTTCGGACAGCACAGATACGCAGTATTTT. It encodes CASSLSSDSTDTQYF.

In this sample, this clonotype turned up a few times. The genes are TRBV12-3 or TRBV12-4 and TRBJ2-6; D gene ambiguous. The length of the CDR3 is 16 residues. Trimming took 4 bases from V and 0 from J, leaving 10 bases between them. The CDR3 region is CASSSWVSSGANVLTF. For the CDR3, the DNA is TGTGCCAGCAGTTCTTGGGTCTCCTCTGGGGCCAACGTCCTGACTTTC.

This clonotype has a count of ten or more. The J gene is TRBJ1-3, the V gene TRBV4-2; 7 bases align to TRBD1. With 4 bases clipped from V and 2 bases from J, the junction kept 5 bases outside the gene matches. CDR3 length: 15 amino acids. Germline V CDR1 and CDR2: LGHNA, YNFKEQ. The CDR3 loop reads CASSPRQGAGNTIYF. As DNA, the CDR3 is TGTGCCAGCAGCCCTCGACAGGGCGCTGGAAACACCATATATTTT.

The genes are TRBV20-1 and TRBJ2-7, with 11 bases that match TRBD2. CDR3 length: 16 amino acids. Germline trimming cut 5 bases from V and 1 base from J; bases unmatched to any gene: 10. CDR1 and CDR2 from the germline V gene are DFQATT and SNEGSKA (reference sequence). The chain's CDR3 is CSALSGTSGFSYEQYF. CDR3 coding DNA: TGCAGTGCTCTATCCGGGACTAGCGGATTTTCCTACGAGCAGTACTTC.

This clonotype was detected ten times or more. The CDR3: CASSPVQGTRGYTF. The CDR3 DNA follows: TGTGCCAGCAGTCCCGTTCAGGGAACTCGGGGCTACACCTTC. The V call is TRBV12-3 or TRBV12-4, the J call TRBJ1-2; the D gene is possibly TRBD1 (5 bases). This CDR3 is built from 14 residues. Trimming removed 5 bases at V and 8 bases at J, with 18 bases between.

This clonotype was counted at least ten times. The rearrangement uses TRBV7-3 and TRBJ2-1; D possibly uses TRBD1 or TRBD2 (5 bases each). The CDR3 contains 15 residues. Germline V CDR1 and CDR2: SGHTA, FQGTGA. V lost 0 bases and J lost 12, with 18 bases in between. For the CDR3, the DNA is TGTGCCAGCAGCTTAACTGGGGGACCTTCCTATGGGCAGTTCTTC. Its translation is CASSLTGGPSYGQFF.

Ten or more counts support this clonotype. The chain employs TRBV4-2 and TRBJ1-6; the D gene is possibly TRBD1 (5 bases). Trimming took off 0 bases at V and 3 bases at J, with 12 bases between the two ends. Germline V gene data show CDR1 as LGHNA and CDR2 as YNFKEQ. The CDR3 consists of 17 residues. CDR3 amino acids: CASSQDGGVRYNSPLHF. In DNA, the CDR3 is TGTGCCAGCAGCCAAGATGGGGGAGTACGCTATAATTCACCCCTCCACTTT.

This clonotype was counted ten times or more. The V and J genes are TRBV18 and TRBJ2-1; 8 positions match TRBD2. The germline CDR1 and CDR2 sequences are KGHSH and LQKENI. The CDR3 has 16 amino acids. The junction had 6 bases not matched to a gene; V was cut back by 4 bases and J by 1 base. The CDR3 DNA follows: TGTGCCAGCTCACGATCGGGGGGGTGGTCCTACAATGAGCAGTTCTTC. Its translation is CASSRSGGWSYNEQFF.

This clonotype was seen at least ten times. V is TRBV20-1 and J is TRBJ2-7, with D possibly called TRBD1 or TRBD2 (5 bases each). The germline V gene encodes CDR1 DFQATT and CDR2 SNEGSKA (reference sequence). The CDR3 contains 11 residues. Trimming took off 3 bases at V and 5 bases at J, with 8 bases between the two ends. CDR3 DNA sequence: TGCAGTGCTAGTTTGGGGGACGAGCAGTACTTC. Residues: CSASLGDEQYF.

About this clonotype itself: Germline and junction disagree at one end, which may indicate a read error. This chain uses TRBV20-1 with TRBJ2-1; D remains ambiguous. The CDR3 runs to 14 residues. The V gene's germline CDR1 is DFQATT and CDR2 SNEGSKA (reference sequence). The CDR3 DNA is TGCAGTGCAAGAGCGCTCCTAACCTACAATGAGCAGTTCTTC. It is translated as CSARALLTYNEQFF.

This clonotype was seen ten or more times. The genes are TRBV6-2 or TRBV6-3 and TRBJ2-1; D perhaps matches TRBD1 (6 bases). Trimming took off 10 bases at V and 12 bases at J, with 16 bases between the two ends. This CDR3 is built from 11 residues. Germline values: CDR1 MNHEY, CDR2 SVGEGT. The CDR3: CATSLGTPQFF. The CDR3 DNA sequence: TGTGCCACCTCCCTCGGGACACCGCAGTTCTTC.

This clonotype was seen repeatedly, ten times or more. This chain links TRBV6-6 with TRBJ1-5; tentative D call: TRBD1 (6 bases). The CDR3 loop spans 14 amino acids. Germline V lookup: CDR1 MNHNY, CDR2 SVGAGI (reference sequence). V gave up 5 bases and J gave up 5 bases, with 13 bases separating them. The CDR3 reads CASSKQGWDQPQHF. The CDR3 DNA follows: TGTGCCAGCAGTAAACAGGGATGGGATCAGCCCCAGCATTTT.

The V gene is TRBV7-2, the J gene TRBJ2-1; 8 bases line up with TRBD2. Looked up from germline, CDR1 is SGHTA and CDR2 is FQGNSA. Losses at the gene ends were 3 bases for V and 7 bases for J; bases not matched to a gene: 5. CDR3 size: 14 residues. CDR3 protein: CASSLASGQNEQFF. As DNA, the CDR3 is TGTGCCAGCAGCTTGGCTAGCGGGCAGAATGAGCAGTTCTTC.

This clonotype showed up many times. The chain carries TRBV7-9 and TRBJ1-5; no clear D gene. The CDR3 totals 13 residues. V was cut by 4 bases and J by 3 bases, with 7 bases left in between. The germline V gene encodes CDR1 SEHNR and CDR2 FQNEAQ (reference sequence). The CDR3 region is CASSSQPNQPQHF. The CDR3, as DNA: TGTGCCAGCAGCTCCCAGCCCAATCAGCCCCAGCATTTT.

This clonotype was seen many times. J is TRBJ2-7 and V is TRBV11-2; no definite D call. Germline CDR1 reads SGHAT; CDR2 reads FQNNGV. Trimming stripped 1 base from V and 4 bases from J, with 8 bases between. CDR3 size: 13 residues. CDR3 sequence reads: CASSLAPPYEQYF. The CDR3 region has the DNA TGTGCCAGCAGCTTAGCCCCCCCTTACGAGCAGTACTTC.

Here the CDR3 DNA reads TGTGCCAGCACCTTCGGGGCCCAGTCAGATACGCAGTATTTT. It specifies CASTFGAQSDTQYF. The V and J genes are TRBV7-9 and TRBJ2-3; either TRBD1 or TRBD2 may fit D (5 bases each). This CDR3 is 14 amino acids long. Germline V gives CDR1 SEHNR, CDR2 FQNEAQ (reference sequence). The V and J ends lost 7 bases and 4 bases respectively, with 15 bases between them. Drawing the rest from reference TRBV7-9 and TRBJ2-3, the complete variable domain is DTGVSQNPRHKITKRGQNVTFRCDPISEHNRLYWYRQTLGQGPEFLTYFQNEAQLEKSRLLSDRFSAERPKGSFSTLEIQRTEQGDSAMYLCASTFGAQSDTQYFGPGTRLTVL.

The sample holds many counts of this clonotype. The J gene is TRBJ2-7, the V gene TRBV13; D not certain. The CDR3 covers 15 residues. V was pared by 8 bases and J by 0 bases, with 17 bases between. From germline, CDR1 is PRHDT and CDR2 FYEKMQ (reference sequence). The CDR3 region has the DNA TGTGCCAGCGCCAAGAGGAGCGAGAACTCCTACGAGCAGTACTTC. Translated: CASAKRSENSYEQYF.

This clonotype occurred many times. V usage is TRBV20-1 and J usage is TRBJ1-2, with TRBD1 identical over 8 bases. Germline loops: CDR1 DFQATT, CDR2 SNEGSKA (reference sequence). The CDR3 covers 13 residues. Trimming took 0 bases from V and 6 from J; bases not matched to a gene: 3. The CDR3 nucleotides read TGCAGTGCTAGAGACCAGGGGGCAGATGGCTACACCTTC. Its translation: CSARDQGADGYTF.

In this sample, this clonotype turned up many times. The chain couples TRBV5-4 to TRBJ1-2; weak D call: TRBD1 (5 bases). The V gene lost 0 bases and the J gene lost 7 bases, with 10 bases spanning the gap. Germline V lookup: CDR1 SGHNT, CDR2 YYREEE (reference sequence). The CDR3 covers 13 residues. The CDR3 here is CASSLVSGSGYTF. The CDR3 DNA reads as TGTGCCAGCAGCTTGGTGTCAGGGAGTGGCTACACCTTC.

On this clonotype itself: A much larger clone is a single base away; this may be a read error. This chain links TRBV30 with TRBJ1-1; D call uncertain. Deletions cut 0 bases from V and 3 bases from J, with 14 bases between. Per germline, CDR1 GTSNPN and CDR2 SVGIG (reference sequence). The CDR3 has 15 amino acids. The CDR3 sequence is CAWSVPTRMYTEAFF. In DNA form, the CDR3 reads TGTGCCTGGAGTGTACCGACAAGGATGTACACTGAAGCTTTCTTT.

This clonotype appeared many times. The chain carries TRBV29-1 and TRBJ2-3, with a possible D match to TRBD2 (5 bases). Between the trimmed V and J ends, which lost 6 bases and 1 base, there was a span of 14 bases. CDR1 SQVTM and CDR2 ANQGSEA come from the germline V gene. This CDR3 is 14 amino acids long. The CDR3 region is CSVAGLLGTDTQYF. CDR3 in DNA: TGCAGCGTCGCGGGCCTCCTAGGCACAGATACGCAGTATTTT.

This clonotype was seen ten or more times. V and J are TRBV10-1 and TRBJ2-7, with a weak D call TRBD2 (5 bases). From germline, CDR1 is WNHNN and CDR2 SYGVQD (reference sequence). This CDR3 region has 14 residues. V lost 0 bases and J lost 6, with 12 bases in between. The CDR3 DNA follows: TGCGCCAGCAGTGAGTCGTTTACTAGAGCCGAGCAGTACTTC. It encodes CASSESFTRAEQYF.

This clonotype has a count of ten or more. This chain joins TRBV21-1 and TRBJ1-5; the D call of TRBD1 is as the table states it, not checked on the DNA. TRBV21-1 is shown as a pseudogene. The CDR3 totals 12 residues. The CDR3 loop reads CAPWRGNQPQHF. The CDR3 nucleotides read TGTGCCCCCTGGCGCGGCAATCAGCCCCAGCATTTT.